This T cell receptor (beta chain) was profiled in a study of T-cell memory formation after mild COVID-19. General study results and limits: Largely, contracting CD4+ clones fell within CM and EM, and contracting CD8+ clones within EMRA. Whereas later expanders leaned CD4+, clones contracting day 15 to 85 showed a balanced CD4/CD8 makeup. Some clones that responded turned up in pre-infection memory, which suggests that cross-reactive memory joined in.

Remarks on this clonotype: Its antigen is unknown.

The TCR alpha and TCR beta cDNA libraries, bearing sample barcodes and UMIs, were generated by 5'RACE using constant-segment primers. TCRdb re-called the 5' RACE reads with MiXCR, one entry per CDR3 protein. The sample has roughly 130,000 distinct CDR3 sequences; 17% are singletons. V lost 5 bases and J lost 15; bases outside the gene matches: 12. Germline assignment: CDR1 SGHTA and CDR2 FQGTGA. The CDR3 is 13 residues long. The source material was PBMCs or a T cell subset sorted from them (not recorded which). The chain recombines TRBV7-3 with TRBJ2-1; 8 bases agree with TRBD2. The TCR originated in a man younger than 30 who had mild COVID-19 (a few samples of this study predate the infection). Cell type and time point are not known. The CDR3, as DNA: TGTGCCAGCAGCCAAACCCGCCGGGGGGGGTGGTTCTTC. It specifies CASSQTRRGGWFF.